Each of the 31 T cell receptor beta chains below was sequenced from the same sample in a study of vaccination and CD4 T cells after COVID-19. Treatment described: roughly ten-day PBMC culture with coronavirus spike peptide pools or control peptides (ViraFEST assay). These receptors lack a known antigen. With the Oncomine TCR Beta short-read assay, DNA from cultured CD4+ T cells was sequenced. TCRdb used MiXCR to reprocess the PCR reads, holding one entry per CDR3 protein. Of 17,000 or so distinct CDR3 sequences listed, around 29% are singletons. Sequencing was carried out using cultured CD4+ T cells from blood. The receptors shown here come from a human donor with COVID-19.

The chain carries TRBV5-4 and TRBJ2-7, with D perhaps TRBD1 (6 bases). The germline CDR1 and CDR2 sequences are SGHNT and YYREEE (reference sequence). With 2 bases removed from V and 0 bases from J, the gap between germline ends came to 12 bases. This CDR3 is 15 amino acids long. The CDR3 DNA sequence: TGTGCCAGCAGCTTAGGTGGACAGCACTCCTACGAGCAGTACTTC. Its protein is CASSLGGQHSYEQYF.

The J gene is TRBJ1-6, the V gene TRBV2; no reliable D call. The V end was cut by 8 bases, the J end by 0 bases, with 11 bases between. This CDR3 is 15 amino acids long. Per germline, CDR1 SNHLY and CDR2 FYNNEI. CDR3 sequence reads: CASGPPSSYNSPLHF. CDR3 DNA sequence: TGTGCCAGCGGGCCCCCGAGCTCCTATAATTCACCCCTCCACTTT. Full variable domain (outside the CDR3, taken from reference TRBV2 and TRBJ1-6): EPEVTQTPSHQVTQMGQEVILRCVPISNHLYFYWYRQILGQKVEFLVSFYNNEISEKSEIFDDQFSVERPDGSNFTLKIRSTKLEDSAMYFCASGPPSSYNSPLHFGNGTRLTVT.

This clonotype occurred a few times. The V gene is TRBV6-1, the J gene TRBJ1-5, with D maybe TRBD1 (5 bases). V was trimmed by 5 bases and J by 2 bases, leaving 10 bases between them. The V gene's germline CDR1 is MNHNS and CDR2 SASEGT. The CDR3 contains 14 residues. CDR3 residues: CASSKGNGNQPQHF. CDR3 sequence (DNA): TGTGCCAGCAGTAAGGGGAATGGCAATCAGCCCCAGCATTTT.

This chain uses TRBV27 with TRBJ1-6; D not certain. This CDR3 region has 14 residues. Germline V gene lookup returns CDR1 MNHEY and CDR2 SMNVEV (reference sequence). V lost 3 bases to trimming and J lost 7 bases, with 10 bases between them. CDR3 loop: CASSLEGSNSPLHF. CDR3 nucleotides: TGTGCCAGCAGTTTGGAGGGTAGCAATTCACCCCTCCACTTT.

This chain uses TRBV25-1 with TRBJ1-3; a weak D match, TRBD1 (5 bases). V dropped 6 bases and J dropped 4 bases, with 13 bases sitting between them. There are 14 residues in the CDR3. Germline V CDR1 and CDR2: MGHDK, SYGVNS. CDR3 DNA: TGTGCCAGCAGGGGATCAGGGACGGGAAACACCATATATTTT. Encoded protein: CASRGSGTGNTIYF.

The chain links TRBV20-1 to TRBJ2-7; 7 bases map to TRBD2. The V segment lost 4 bases and the J segment 4 bases; nucleotides outside the gene matches: 10. CDR1 DFQATT and CDR2 SNEGSKA come from the germline V gene (reference sequence). The CDR3 runs 14 residues. The CDR3 DNA sequence: TGCAGTGCTAAGGGAGGACTAGGAAAATACGAGCAGTACTTC. Translation: CSAKGGLGKYEQYF.

A remark on this clonotype: The junction differs from germline at one of its ends, possibly a read error. This rearrangement joins TRBV20-1 to TRBJ1-2; 10 positions match TRBD1. This CDR3 spans 13 amino acids. Germline CDR1 is DFQATT and CDR2 is SNEGSKA (reference sequence). CDR3 residues: CSARTGGHFGYAF. The DNA for the CDR3 is TGCAGTGCTAGGACAGGGGGCCACTTCGGCTACGCCTTC.

This clonotype was recorded a few times. V usage is TRBV12-3 or TRBV12-4 and J usage is TRBJ1-6, with D uncertain. V lost 6 bases and J 10 bases, leaving 13 bases between the germline ends. CDR3 size: 13 residues. The chain's CDR3 is CASSLDPGSPLHF. In DNA form, the CDR3 reads TGTGCCAGCAGCCTAGACCCAGGCTCACCCCTCCACTTT.

This clonotype was observed once. The chain couples TRBV5-6 to TRBJ2-7; the match to TRBD1 covers 12 bases. The V gene's germline CDR1 is SGHDT and CDR2 YYEEEE. The CDR3 totals 15 residues. Trimming cost V 0 bases and J 6 bases; bases outside gene matches: 4. The CDR3 sequence is CASSLVGQGASEQYF. The CDR3, as DNA: TGTGCCAGCAGCTTGGTGGGACAGGGGGCGAGCGAGCAGTACTTC.

The chain uses TRBV6-1 and TRBJ1-2; D possibly corresponds to TRBD1 (5 bases). V lost 6 bases and J lost 4, with 18 bases in between. The CDR3 is made up of 15 amino acids. Per the germline V gene, CDR1 is MNHNS and CDR2 is SASEGT. The CDR3, as DNA: TGTGCCAGCAGCCCCGGGGCCCCCACCTTCTATGGCTACACCTTC. It yields the protein CASSPGAPTFYGYTF.

The chain carries TRBV4-3 and TRBJ2-3; a possible D gene is TRBD2 (6 bases). There are 14 residues in the CDR3. V was trimmed by 5 bases and J by 0 bases, leaving 9 bases between them. Germline CDR1 and CDR2: LGHNA and YSLEER. In DNA form, the CDR3 reads TGCGCCAGCAGCGGAGGGATTAGCACAGATACGCAGTATTTT. This gives the protein CASSGGISTDTQYF.

This clonotype has a handful of counts. The rearrangement joins TRBV5-5 to TRBJ1-6; possibly TRBD1 for D (5 bases). The CDR3 sequence is 14 residues long. Trimming removed 3 bases at V and 14 bases at J, with 18 bases between. Germline lookup yields CDR1 SGHKS and CDR2 YYEKEE (reference sequence). The DNA for the CDR3 is TGTGCCAGCAGCTGGGGTGGCAGGGTCCCATCCCTCCACTTT. It codes for CASSWGGRVPSLHF.

The J gene is TRBJ1-1, the V gene TRBV7-9; TRBD1 aligns across 7 bases. V shed 5 bases and J 8 bases; nucleotides not matched to a gene: 8. Germline loops: CDR1 SEHNR, CDR2 FQNEAQ (reference sequence). This CDR3 comprises 13 residues. CDR3 sequence reads: CASSTKTGWEAFF. DNA of the CDR3: TGTGCCAGCAGCACAAAGACAGGGTGGGAAGCTTTCTTT.

This chain uses TRBV5-6 with TRBJ2-5; D possibly corresponds to TRBD1 (6 bases). CDR1 is SGHDT and CDR2 is YYEEEE in the germline V gene. The CDR3 loop spans 15 amino acids. V was trimmed by 2 bases and J by 4 bases, leaving 15 bases between them. CDR3 nucleotides: TGTGCCAGCAGCTTCTACGACAGGACGCGAGAGACCCAGTACTTC. Protein product: CASSFYDRTRETQYF.

The gene calls are TRBV15 and TRBJ2-7, with 8 bases aligning to TRBD2. The germline V gene encodes CDR1 LNHNV and CDR2 YYDKDF (reference sequence). The CDR3 extends over 16 amino acids. V lost 0 bases, J lost 6 bases, and 10 bases stayed unmatched. CDR3 bases: TGTGCCACCAGCAGAGACCCGGGGGGGGGGACGGGCGAGCAGTACTTC. It encodes CATSRDPGGGTGEQYF.

With regard to this clonotype: No conserved phenylalanine or tryptophan ends this CDR3, so it is likely a read error. No DNA is shown, since the ends of the CDR3 on it are uncertain; the CDR3 is the one TCRdb lists. The J gene is TRBJ2-7, the V gene TRBV21-1; TRBD2 was called by the table and not checked on the DNA. TRBV21-1 is designated a pseudogene. Both ends counted, the CDR3 spans 12 residues. The CDR3 reads CASRLTLLEQYL.

The CDR3 here is CASRGQGVAEAFF. In nucleotides, the CDR3 is TGTGCCAGCAGGGGACAGGGGGTCGCTGAAGCTTTCTTT. This chain joins TRBV2 and TRBJ1-1, with TRBD1 matching over 11 bases. J gave up 6 bases and V 6 bases, and 3 bases lay outside the gene matches. In germline, CDR1 is SNHLY, CDR2 FYNNEI. The CDR3 length is 13 residues.

J is TRBJ1-6 and V is TRBV6-1; 10 positions match TRBD1. The CDR3 totals 13 residues. Germline V lookup: CDR1 MNHNS, CDR2 SASEGT. The junction had 3 bases not matched to a gene; V was cut back by 6 bases and J by 10 bases. The CDR3 coding sequence is TGTGCCAGCAGGGGGACAGGGGAATCACCCCTCCACTTT. It codes for CASRGTGESPLHF.

The chain carries TRBV5-1 and TRBJ2-2, with unresolved D. The germline CDR1 and CDR2 sequences are SGHRS and YFSETQ. The CDR3 is 14 residues long. Trimming pared 10 bases from V and 1 base from J, leaving 14 bases between. DNA for the CDR3: TGCGCCTGCCGGACCGGGCTGAACACCGGGGAGCTGTTTTTT. It is translated as CACRTGLNTGELFF.

This clonotype was seen more than once but under ten times. The J gene is TRBJ1-2, the V gene TRBV7-2, with 9 bases that match TRBD1. Per germline, CDR1 SGHTA and CDR2 FQGNSA. The CDR3 contains 16 residues. The V gene end was trimmed by 5 bases and the J gene end by 1 base; junction bases not matched to a gene: 8. The CDR3 bases are TGTGCCAGCAGCCCTGGGGACAGGGCGATTAACTATGGCTACACCTTC. Amino acids: CASSPGDRAINYGYTF.

The rearrangement joins TRBV5-1 to TRBJ2-3, with D hard to call. The CDR3 is 13 amino acids. The V gene lost 4 bases and the J gene lost 4 bases, with 10 bases spanning the gap. CDR1 is SGHRS and CDR2 is YFSETQ in the germline V gene. This CDR3 is CASSPSVADTQYF. The CDR3 DNA reads TGCGCCAGCAGCCCGAGCGTAGCAGATACGCAGTATTTT.

The chain uses TRBV12-3 or TRBV12-4 and TRBJ2-3, with 13 bases identical to TRBD2. This CDR3 spans 16 amino acids. Trimming at V came to 5 bases and at J to 4 bases, leaving 6 bases not matched to a gene. CDR3 in amino acids: CASSMGLAGSPDTQYF. The CDR3 DNA reads TGTGCCAGCAGTATGGGACTAGCGGGGAGCCCAGATACGCAGTATTTT.

CDR3 loop: CASSSGQTGGELFF. DNA for the CDR3: TGCGCCAGCAGCTCGGGACAGACAGGCGGGGAGCTGTTTTTT. The chain has TRBV5-1 and TRBJ2-2; 7 bases line up with TRBD1. This CDR3 comprises 14 residues. CDR1 is SGHRS and CDR2 is YFSETQ in the germline V gene. V lost 3 bases to trimming and J lost 7 bases; unmatched junction nucleotides: 6.

This clonotype turned up a few times. V gene TRBV6-2 or TRBV6-3 combines with J gene TRBJ1-1; tentative D call: TRBD1 (5 bases). Germline V gene data show CDR1 as MNHEY and CDR2 as SVGEGT. The CDR3 runs 17 residues. Trimming took 5 bases from V and 0 from J, leaving 19 bases between them. The CDR3 DNA reads TGTGCCAGCAGTCACCGACCTCAAGGGACGGTGAACACTGAAGCTTTCTTT. It codes for CASSHRPQGTVNTEAFF.

This clonotype appeared a few times. The CDR3 sequence is CASSAGEMYQPQHF. The CDR3, as DNA: TGTGCCAGCAGCGCAGGGGAGATGTATCAGCCCCAGCATTTT. The chain uses TRBV2 and TRBJ1-5; D is perhaps TRBD1 (6 bases). V dropped 6 bases and J dropped 5 bases, with 14 bases sitting between them. Germline V gene data show CDR1 as SNHLY and CDR2 as FYNNEI. The CDR3 is 14 amino acids.

About this clonotype itself: One end of the junction does not line up with germline, which may come from a read error. This chain joins TRBV19 and TRBJ1-6; D is uncertain. Germline lookup yields CDR1 LNHDA and CDR2 SQIVND (reference sequence). The CDR3 is made up of 16 amino acids. As DNA, the CDR3 is TGTGTCAGTAGTATAGCGGCCCCCAATATCAATTCACCCCTCCACTTT. Translated, it gives CVSSIAAPNINSPLHF.

This clonotype showed up just a few times. The chain uses TRBV19 and TRBJ1-4; no firm D call. The CDR3 loop spans 12 amino acids. Germline CDR1 and CDR2: LNHDA and SQIVND (reference sequence). The V end was cut by 7 bases, the J end by 7 bases, with 10 bases between. The CDR3: CASTAIGEKLFF. For the CDR3, the DNA is TGTGCCAGTACCGCAATTGGTGAAAAACTGTTTTTT. The full variable domain, with the rest looked up from reference TRBV19 and TRBJ1-4, is DGGITQSPKYLFRKEGQNVTLSCEQNLNHDAMYWYRQDPGQGLRLIYYSQIVNDFQKGDIAEGYSVSREKKESFPLTVTSAQKNPTAFYLCASTAIGEKLFFGSGTQLSVL.

This clonotype was detected only a few times. The chain couples TRBV29-1 to TRBJ1-2; D is possibly TRBD1 (6 bases). The CDR3 covers 12 residues. Germline V gene sequence: CDR1 SQVTM, CDR2 ANQGSEA. Deletions cut 1 base from V and 6 bases from J, with 9 bases between. The CDR3: CSVEASGDGYTF. The DNA of the CDR3 is TGCAGCGTTGAAGCTTCAGGGGATGGCTACACCTTC.

The chain couples TRBV5-1 to TRBJ1-5; possibly TRBD1 for D (5 bases). Germline V gives CDR1 SGHRS, CDR2 YFSETQ. V lost 7 bases, J lost 5 bases, and 13 bases lay in between. The CDR3 covers 13 residues. CDR3 DNA: TGCGCCAGCCGGGGCAGCGAGGATCAGCCCCAGCATTTT. It translates to CASRGSEDQPQHF.

There are a few counts of this clonotype. The CDR3 DNA reads TGTGCCAGCAACGACAGGGCTACAGATACGCAGTATTTT. This gives the protein CASNDRATDTQYF. The chain is built from TRBV11-3 and TRBJ2-3, with 7 bases lining up with TRBD1. V dropped 7 bases and J dropped 3; count of bases not matched to a gene: 4. CDR1 is SGHNT and CDR2 is YENEEA in the germline V gene. This CDR3 is 13 amino acids long.

The chain recombines TRBV6-5 with TRBJ1-4; D gene ambiguous. The ends were cut back, 0 bases at V and 4 bases at J, with 18 bases in the middle. This CDR3 is built from 18 residues. CDR1 and CDR2 from the germline V gene are MNHEY and SVGAGI. DNA for the CDR3: TGTGCCAGCAGTTACTCGGCACGCTCCGTCGTCAATAATGAAAAACTGTTTTTT. It codes for CASSYSARSVVNNEKLFF.